The 9 T cell receptor beta chains reported below all come from one sample, sequenced in a study of spatial heterogeneity in lung cancer. No antigen has been assigned to these receptors. TCRdb recomputed calls from the 5' RACE reads with MiXCR, one row per CDR3 protein. The data hold 18,000 or so distinct CDR3 sequences, with 5.8% observed a single time. Findings of the study overall: Counts that tracked tumor mutation counts were those of expanded intratumoral alpha and beta TCRs.

Documented time point: sample taken at primary tumor resection. Material: lung tumor tissue, obtained at surgery. The receptor set was obtained from a female donor with early-stage non-small cell lung cancer.

The sample holds many counts of this clonotype. In a library made to pick up alpha chains, this beta chain is a stray read with a size that means little. The chain is built from TRBV7-2 and TRBJ2-5, with no clear D. Trimming left V 4 bases short and J 1 base short, with 1 base between. This CDR3 region has 11 residues. CDR1 and CDR2 (germline): SGHTA, FQGNSA. The CDR3: CASSSQETQYF. The DNA for the CDR3 is TGTGCCAGCAGCTCCCAAGAGACCCAGTACTTC. Full variable domain (outside the CDR3, taken from reference TRBV7-2 and TRBJ2-5): GAGVSQSPSNKVTEKGKDVELRCDPISGHTALYWYRQSLGQGLEFLIYFQGNSAPDKSGLPSDRFSAERTGGSVSTLTIQRTQQEDSAVYLCASSSQETQYFGPGTRLLVL.

Sample share makes this clonotype medium-sized. This beta chain turned up in a library designed for alpha chains; as an off-target read, its abundance says little. The chain is built from TRBV2 and TRBJ2-1; 9 bases line up with TRBD2. This CDR3 has 12 amino acids. Germline-derived CDR1 and CDR2 are SNHLY and FYNNEI. V was clipped by 7 bases and J by 15 bases; unmatched bases: 10. CDR3 amino acids: CASITTGTSPFF. The CDR3 DNA follows: TGTGCCAGCATTACCACCGGGACTAGCCCGTTCTTC.

This clonotype was seen repeatedly, ten times or more. Within a library made for alpha chains, this beta chain is off target, and its count is uninformative. The genes are TRBV28 and TRBJ2-7; D call uncertain. This CDR3 is 12 amino acids long. The germline V gene has CDR1 MDHEN and CDR2 SYDVKM. V was pared by 8 bases and J by 6 bases, with 14 bases between. CDR3 bases: TGTGCCAGCGGTTGGAGTAGGATCGAGCAGTACTTC. Its protein is CASGWSRIEQYF.

The sample holds many counts of this clonotype. This beta chain was picked up by a library intended for alpha chains and is off target, so its count carries little meaning. This rearrangement joins TRBV21-1 to TRBJ2-3; the table gives TRBD1 as D, unverified against the DNA. TRBV21-1 corresponds to a pseudogene. This CDR3 has 17 amino acids. The CDR3 DNA is TGTGCCAGCAGCATGGGGGACGGAGCTCGTCGCACAGATACGCAGTATTTT. Residues: CASSMGDGARRTDTQYF.

Within the sample, this clonotype is medium-sized. This beta chain is an off-target read within a library intended for alpha chains, so its frequency means little. The chain uses TRBV7-2 and TRBJ1-1; D is possibly TRBD1 (5 bases). V was cut by 4 bases and J by 1 base, with 10 bases left in between. Germline values: CDR1 SGHTA, CDR2 FQGNSA. CDR3 length: 14 amino acids. CDR3 nucleotides: TGTGCCAGCAGCTCAGACAGCCAGAACACTGAAGCTTTCTTT. Translating it yields CASSSDSQNTEAFF.

As concerns this clonotype: A much larger clone sits a single nucleotide away, making a read error possible. This beta chain was picked up by a library intended for alpha chains and is off target, so its count carries little meaning. The chain combines TRBV11-2 with TRBJ2-1, with TRBD2 matching 7 bases. The CDR3 has 15 residues. The V and J ends lost 5 bases and 10 bases, in that order; junction bases with no gene match: 14. Germline CDR1 reads SGHAT; CDR2 reads FQNNGV. This CDR3 is CASSPPGTTRSEQFF. For the CDR3, the DNA is TGTGCCAGCAGCCCCCCGGGGACTACCCGCTCGGAGCAGTTCTTC.

Ten or more counts support this clonotype. Because the library targeted alpha chains, this beta chain is an off-target read whose size means little. V and J are TRBV5-6 and TRBJ2-1; TRBD2 matches 11 bases. The V segment lost 0 bases and the J segment 7 bases; nucleotides outside the gene matches: 9. The CDR3 has 17 residues. The germline gives CDR1 SGHDT, CDR2 YYEEEE. The CDR3 spells CASSLVFSGRVGNEQFF. The CDR3 bases are TGTGCCAGCAGCTTGGTGTTTAGCGGGAGGGTAGGTAATGAGCAGTTCTTC. Variable domain in full (rest from reference TRBV5-6 and TRBJ2-1): DAGVTQSPTHLIKTRGQQVTLRCSPKSGHDTVSWYQQALGQGPQFIFQYYEEEERQRGNFPDRFSGHQFPNYSSELNVNALLLGDSALYLCASSLVFSGRVGNEQFFGPGTRLTVL.

This clonotype was counted many times. Since it is a stray read in a library aimed at alpha chains, this beta chain has a size that is not meaningful. The chain couples TRBV5-1 to TRBJ2-1, with 11 positions matching TRBD2. The CDR3 length is 17 residues. The germline CDR1 and CDR2 sequences are SGHRS and YFSETQ. V was pared by 4 bases and J by 2 bases, with 8 bases of the junction left unmatched. CDR3 DNA sequence: TGCGCCAGCAGCACACCTAGCGGGAGGTTGACCTACAATGAGCAGTTCTTC. As protein: CASSTPSGRLTYNEQFF. Complete variable domain (other parts from reference TRBV5-1 and TRBJ2-1): KAGVTQTPRYLIKTRGQQVTLSCSPISGHRSVSWYQQTPGQGLQFLFEYFSETQRNKGNFPGRFSGRQFSNSRSEMNVSTLELGDSALYLCASSTPSGRLTYNEQFFGPGTRLTVL.

Comments on this clonotype: The library was built for alpha chains, so this beta chain is an off-target read and its size means little. The J gene is TRBJ2-7, the V gene TRBV5-4; 10 bases are a match to TRBD2. V dropped 4 bases and J dropped 4; count of bases not matched to a gene: 2. Per the germline V gene, CDR1 is SGHNT and CDR2 is YYREEE (reference sequence). The CDR3 has 13 residues. CDR3 coding DNA: TGTGCCAGCAGCCTAGCGGGAGAATACGAGCAGTACTTC. Protein: CASSLAGEYEQYF.